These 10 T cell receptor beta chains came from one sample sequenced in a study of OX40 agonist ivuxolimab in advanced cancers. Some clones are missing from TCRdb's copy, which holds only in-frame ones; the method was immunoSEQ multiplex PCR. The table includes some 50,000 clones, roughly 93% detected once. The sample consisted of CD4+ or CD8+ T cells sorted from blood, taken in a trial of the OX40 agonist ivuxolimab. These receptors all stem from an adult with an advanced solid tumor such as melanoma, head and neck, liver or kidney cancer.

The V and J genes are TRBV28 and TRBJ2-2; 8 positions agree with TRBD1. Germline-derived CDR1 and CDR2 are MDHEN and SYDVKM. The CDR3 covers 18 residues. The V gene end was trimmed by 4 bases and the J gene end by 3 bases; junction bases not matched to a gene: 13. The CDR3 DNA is TGTGCCAGCAGTTCCCGGTTCTTGACAGGGGTGGACACCGGGGAGCTGTTTTTT. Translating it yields CASSSRFLTGVDTGELFF.

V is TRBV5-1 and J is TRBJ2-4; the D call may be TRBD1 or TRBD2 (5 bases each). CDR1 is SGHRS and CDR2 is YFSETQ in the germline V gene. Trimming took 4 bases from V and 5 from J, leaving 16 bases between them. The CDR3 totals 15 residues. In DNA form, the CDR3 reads TGCGCCAGCAGCCGGTTTGGGGACGGTGAAAACATTCAGTACTTC. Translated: CASSRFGDGENIQYF. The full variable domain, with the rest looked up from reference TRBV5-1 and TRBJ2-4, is KAGVTQTPRYLIKTRGQQVTLSCSPISGHRSVSWYQQTPGQGLQFLFEYFSETQRNKGNFPGRFSGRQFSNSRSEMNVSTLELGDSALYLCASSRFGDGENIQYFGAGTRLSVL.

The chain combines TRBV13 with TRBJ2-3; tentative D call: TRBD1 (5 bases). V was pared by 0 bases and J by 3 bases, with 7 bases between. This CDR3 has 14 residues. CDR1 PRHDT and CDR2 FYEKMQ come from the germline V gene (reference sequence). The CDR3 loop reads CASSLGGPTDTQYF. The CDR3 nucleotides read TGTGCCAGCAGCTTAGGGGGGCCAACAGATACGCAGTATTTT.

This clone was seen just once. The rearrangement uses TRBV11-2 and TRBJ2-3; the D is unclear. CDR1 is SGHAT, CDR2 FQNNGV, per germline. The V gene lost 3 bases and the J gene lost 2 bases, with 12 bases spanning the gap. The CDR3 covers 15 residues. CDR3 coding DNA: TGTGCCAGCAGCTTTGGGCAACAGTCCACAGATACGCAGTATTTT. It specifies CASSFGQQSTDTQYF.

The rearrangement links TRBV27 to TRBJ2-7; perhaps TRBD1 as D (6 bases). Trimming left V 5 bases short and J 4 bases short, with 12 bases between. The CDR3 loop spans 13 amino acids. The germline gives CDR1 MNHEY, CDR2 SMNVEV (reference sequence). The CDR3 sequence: CASSPQQGYEQYF. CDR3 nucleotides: TGTGCCAGCAGTCCCCAACAGGGTTACGAGCAGTACTTC.

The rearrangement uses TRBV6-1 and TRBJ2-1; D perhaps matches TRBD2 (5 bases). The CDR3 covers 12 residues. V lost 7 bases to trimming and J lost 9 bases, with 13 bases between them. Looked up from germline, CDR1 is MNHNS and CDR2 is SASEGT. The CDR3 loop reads CASMEGLIEQFF. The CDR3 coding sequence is TGTGCCAGCATGGAAGGACTCATTGAGCAGTTCTTC.

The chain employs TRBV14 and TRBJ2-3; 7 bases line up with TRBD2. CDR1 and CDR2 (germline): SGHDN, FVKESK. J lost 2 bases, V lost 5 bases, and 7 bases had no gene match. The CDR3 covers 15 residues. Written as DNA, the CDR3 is TGTGCCAGCAGCGTTGTGGGGGGGGACACAGATACGCAGTATTTT. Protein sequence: CASSVVGGDTDTQYF.

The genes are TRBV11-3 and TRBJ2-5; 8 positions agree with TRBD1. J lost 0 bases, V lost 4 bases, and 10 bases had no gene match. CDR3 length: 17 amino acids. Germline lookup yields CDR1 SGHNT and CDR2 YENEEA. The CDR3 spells CASSSPPDRAYQETQYF. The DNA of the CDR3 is TGTGCCAGCAGCTCACCCCCGGACAGGGCGTACCAAGAGACCCAGTACTTC.

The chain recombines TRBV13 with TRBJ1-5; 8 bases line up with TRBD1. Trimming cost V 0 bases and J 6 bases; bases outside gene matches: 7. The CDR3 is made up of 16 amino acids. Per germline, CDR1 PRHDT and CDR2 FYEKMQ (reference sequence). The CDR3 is CASSLGHGQGTQPQHF. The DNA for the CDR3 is TGTGCCAGCAGCTTAGGCCATGGACAGGGCACTCAGCCCCAGCATTTT.

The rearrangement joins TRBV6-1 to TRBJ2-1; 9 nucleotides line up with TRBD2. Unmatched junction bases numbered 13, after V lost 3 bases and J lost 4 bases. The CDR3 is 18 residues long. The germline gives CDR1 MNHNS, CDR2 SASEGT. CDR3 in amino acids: CASSDTSGSSGLYNEQFF. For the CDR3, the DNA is TGTGCCAGCAGTGATACTAGCGGGTCCTCTGGGCTTTACAATGAGCAGTTCTTC.